The clone carrying this TCR beta chain was seen repeatedly, ten times or more. Its antigen is currently unknown. This specimen belongs to a study of human T cells and chemical hapten exposure. Study context: Throughout the approximately 26-week study, diphenylcyclopropenone was applied weekly to the patients' scalps.

The CDR3 is made up of 16 amino acids. Trimming shortened V by 6 bases and J by 1 base, and 17 bases separated the two germline ends. Germline CDR1 is MDHEN and CDR2 is SYDVKM. TCRdb processed the RACE reads anew with MiXCR; each CDR3 protein has one entry. The sample carries about 400,000 distinct CDR3 sequences, over 6% recorded once. Overall study results and limits: Clustering by CDR3 similarity yielded significantly more large clusters from expanded TCRs than controls.

Time point reported: patch test 2, 6 weeks after DPC sensitization. Specified treatment: therapeutic diphenylcyclopropenone sensitization with weekly scalp DPC. Donors were 18 to 70-year-old alopecia patients suitable for DPC. The material sequenced was whole blood, taken in connection with sensitization to the hapten diphenylcyclopropenone (DPC). This receptor was obtained from a young woman with alopecia areata. Some clones in this sample may be carry-over from other donors' samples. This sequence joins TRBV28 and TRBJ2-3; D gene uncertain. The chain's CDR3 is CASSPFEDQGTDTQYF. The CDR3 nucleotides read TGTGCCAGCAGCCCTTTCGAGGACCAGGGCACAGATACGCAGTATTTT.